These 9 T cell receptor beta chains came from one sample sequenced in a study of shared T cell receptors in the human thymus. Method: immunoSEQ multiplex PCR; TCRdb's copy keeps in-frame clones and lacks some. The table includes some 700,000 clones, roughly 90% detected once. This sample was also put to use in a study of human thymus T cells.

Sequenced material: thymocytes. These receptors were obtained from a boy younger than two with a congenital heart defect.

Here the CDR3 reads CAWTRDGAGQETQYF. Here the CDR3 DNA reads TGTGCCTGGACCCGGGACGGTGCGGGGCAAGAGACCCAGTACTTC. The chain joins TRBV30 to TRBJ2-5; D is perhaps TRBD2 (6 bases). Germline V gene sequence: CDR1 GTSNPN, CDR2 SVGIG (reference sequence). V shed 4 bases and J shed 2 bases, with 17 bases lying between them. The CDR3 has 15 amino acids.

The chain employs TRBV30 and TRBJ2-1; the D gene is possibly TRBD1 (5 bases). Between the trimmed V and J ends, which lost 7 bases and 5 bases, there was a span of 15 bases. The germline gives CDR1 GTSNPN, CDR2 SVGIG (reference sequence). The CDR3 extends over 13 amino acids. The CDR3 protein is CASRRVGHNEQFF. The CDR3 nucleotides are TGTGCCTCCAGACGGGTGGGGCACAATGAGCAGTTCTTC.

This rearrangement joins TRBV29-1 to TRBJ2-7; 8 bases fit TRBD2. Germline V gives CDR1 SQVTM, CDR2 ANQGSEA. The V gene end was trimmed by 2 bases and the J gene end by 2 bases; junction bases not matched to a gene: 17. The CDR3 runs 18 residues. The CDR3 loop reads CSVETPVGREDRAYEQYF. DNA for the CDR3: TGCAGCGTTGAAACCCCCGTGGGGCGGGAGGATCGGGCCTACGAGCAGTACTTC.

This chain links TRBV11-3 with TRBJ2-1; 8 nucleotides match TRBD2. The CDR3 length is 15 residues. Germline V gene sequence: CDR1 SGHNT, CDR2 YENEEA. The ends lost 5 bases at V and 0 bases at J; junction bases unmatched: 3. The CDR3 nucleotides read TGTGCCAGCAGCCCCGGGACTAGCTCCTACAATGAGCAGTTCTTC. Protein sequence: CASSPGTSSYNEQFF.

The gene calls are TRBV2 and TRBJ1-2; D not resolved. V gave up 6 bases and J gave up 2 bases, with 13 bases separating them. CDR1 is SNHLY and CDR2 is FYNNEI in the germline V gene. This CDR3 is 14 amino acids long. The CDR3 is CASRVTSSNYGYTF. The CDR3, as DNA: TGTGCCAGCAGGGTTACCAGTTCAAACTATGGCTACACCTTC.

The chain employs TRBV15 and TRBJ2-7, with 7 bases fitting TRBD2. Germline V gives CDR1 LNHNV, CDR2 YYDKDF (reference sequence). With V trimmed by 1 base and J by 2 bases, 11 bases remained unmatched. CDR3 length: 17 residues. The CDR3 is CATSRAGEGLPTYEQYF. Written as DNA, the CDR3 is TGTGCCACCAGCAGAGCTGGGGAGGGACTACCTACCTACGAGCAGTACTTC.

The CDR3 loop reads CASSPTGLGGTDTQYF. CDR3 DNA: TGTGCCAGCAGCCCGACAGGGCTAGGCGGCACAGATACGCAGTATTTT. The chain has TRBV9 and TRBJ2-3; 7 bases are shared with TRBD1. The V gene end was trimmed by 4 bases and the J gene end by 1 base; junction bases not matched to a gene: 9. Germline CDR1 is SGDLS and CDR2 is YYNGEE. This CDR3 has 16 amino acids.

This clone was observed a single time. The chain is built from TRBV4-1 and TRBJ2-7, with 16 positions matching TRBD2. This CDR3 is built from 15 residues. V trimming: 4 bases; J trimming: 5 bases; junction bases outside the gene matches: 2. Germline-derived CDR1 and CDR2 are MGHRA and YSYEKL. The CDR3 DNA reads TGCGCCAGCAGCCGGGGACTAGCGGGAGGGGACGAGCAGTACTTC. Translated, it gives CASSRGLAGGDEQYF.

This clone was detected a few times. The rearrangement uses TRBV7-9 and TRBJ2-7; possible D gene TRBD2, 6 bases. The CDR3 runs 12 residues. CDR1 and CDR2 (germline): SEHNR, FQNEAQ (reference sequence). Trimming took 5 bases from V and 5 from J, leaving 10 bases between them. CDR3 bases: TGTGCCAGCAGCCGGGACTCTAACGAGCAGTACTTC. Its protein product is CASSRDSNEQYF.